The TCR beta chain under discussion was sequenced for a study of PD-1 blockade in classical Hodgkin lymphoma. Exposure to brentuximab vedotin varied, and each patient had relapsed following autologous stem cell transplantation. The CDR3 runs 14 residues. Trimming took 4 bases from V and 6 from J, leaving 16 bases between them. CDR1 is LGHNA, CDR2 YSLEER, per germline. This table comes from immunoSEQ multiplex PCR, and its TCRdb copy is limited to in-frame clones, with some not included. This table has about 40,000 clones, around 70% appearing once. Sequenced material: peripheral blood mononuclear cells (PBMCs), taken before the second cycle of nivolumab. The receptor was derived from a human donor with classical Hodgkin lymphoma. The chain combines TRBV4-3 with TRBJ2-7, with D possibly being TRBD2 (6 bases). The CDR3 is CASSLRGGGSEQYF. As DNA, the CDR3 is TGCGCCAGCAGCCTCCGGGGAGGAGGATCCGAGCAGTACTTC.